This is a list of T cell receptor beta chains from one sample in a study of T cells in Graves' hyperthyroidism and ophthalmopathy. TCRdb reprocessed the multiplex PCR reads with MiXCR, giving one entry per CDR3 protein. The sample carries 500,000 to 550,000 distinct CDR3 sequences, around 20% recorded once. Input material: blood. These receptors were obtained from a man aged 18 to 29 with Graves' hyperthyroidism. Both conserved end residues are trimmed from each CDR3.

>TRBV12-3/TRBV12-4
ASSPFRTARNTEAF
>TRBV2
ASSLSLMSYT
>TRBV30
AWSVQGRNTEAF
>TRBV5-1
ASSLGGHGNEQY
>TRBV18
ASSQNYQVNTEAF
>TRBV7-9
ASSLKQGRETQY
>TRBV20-1
SARDLRGYT
>TRBV7-9
ASSRGPREGYEQY
>TRBV12-3/TRBV12-4
ASTQGGGETEAF
>TRBV19
ASSTRDRGSYT
>TRBV11-2
ASSPSTTSGVNQETQY